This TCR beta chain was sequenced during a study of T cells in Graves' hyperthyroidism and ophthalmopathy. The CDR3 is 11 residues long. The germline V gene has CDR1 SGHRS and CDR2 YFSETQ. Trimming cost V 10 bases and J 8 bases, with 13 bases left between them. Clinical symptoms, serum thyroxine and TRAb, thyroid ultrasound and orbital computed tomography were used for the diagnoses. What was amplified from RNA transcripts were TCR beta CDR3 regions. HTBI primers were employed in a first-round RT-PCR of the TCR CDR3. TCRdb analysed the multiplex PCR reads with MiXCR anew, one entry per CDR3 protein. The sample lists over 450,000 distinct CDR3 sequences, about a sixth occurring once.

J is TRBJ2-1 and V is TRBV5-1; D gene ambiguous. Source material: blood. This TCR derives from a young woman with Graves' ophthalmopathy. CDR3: CASTGTYEQFF. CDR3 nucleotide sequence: TGCGCCTCAACCGGTACTTATGAGCAGTTCTTC.